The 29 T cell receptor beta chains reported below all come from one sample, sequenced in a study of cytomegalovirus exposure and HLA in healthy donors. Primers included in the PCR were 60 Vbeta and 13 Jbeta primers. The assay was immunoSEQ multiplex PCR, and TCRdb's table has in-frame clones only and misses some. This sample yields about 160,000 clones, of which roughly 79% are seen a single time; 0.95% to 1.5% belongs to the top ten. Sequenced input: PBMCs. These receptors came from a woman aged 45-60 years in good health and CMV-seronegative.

For the CDR3, the DNA is TGTGCCAGCAGTTTATTATACTACGAGCAGTACTTC. Its translation is CASSLLYYEQYF. J is TRBJ2-7 and V is TRBV28; no definite D call. The germline CDR1 and CDR2 sequences are MDHEN and SYDVKM. Trimming took 1 base from V and 3 from J, leaving 4 bases between them. This CDR3 spans 12 amino acids.

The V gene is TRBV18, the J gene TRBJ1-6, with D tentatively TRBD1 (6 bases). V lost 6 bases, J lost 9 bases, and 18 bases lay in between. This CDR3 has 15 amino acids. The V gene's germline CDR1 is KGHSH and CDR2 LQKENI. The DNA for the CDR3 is TGTGCCAGCTCTCAGACGACAGGCACGCGTTCACCCCTCCACTTT. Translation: CASSQTTGTRSPLHF.

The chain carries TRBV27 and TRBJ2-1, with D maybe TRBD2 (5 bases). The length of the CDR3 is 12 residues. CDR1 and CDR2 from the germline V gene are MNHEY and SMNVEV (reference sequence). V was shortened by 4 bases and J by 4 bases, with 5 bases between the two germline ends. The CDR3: CASSSGYNEQFF. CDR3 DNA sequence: TGTGCCAGCAGTTCGGGGTACAATGAGCAGTTCTTC.

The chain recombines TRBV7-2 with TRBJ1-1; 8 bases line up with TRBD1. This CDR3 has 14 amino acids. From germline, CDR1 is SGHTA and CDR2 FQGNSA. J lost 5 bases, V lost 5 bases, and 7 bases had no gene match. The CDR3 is CASSANRGNTEAFF. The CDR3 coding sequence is TGTGCCAGCAGCGCCAACAGGGGGAATACTGAAGCTTTCTTT. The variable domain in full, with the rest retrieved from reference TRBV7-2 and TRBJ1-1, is GAGVSQSPSNKVTEKGKDVELRCDPISGHTALYWYRQSLGQGLEFLIYFQGNSAPDKSGLPSDRFSAERTGGSVSTLTIQRTQQEDSAVYLCASSANRGNTEAFFGQGTRLTVV.

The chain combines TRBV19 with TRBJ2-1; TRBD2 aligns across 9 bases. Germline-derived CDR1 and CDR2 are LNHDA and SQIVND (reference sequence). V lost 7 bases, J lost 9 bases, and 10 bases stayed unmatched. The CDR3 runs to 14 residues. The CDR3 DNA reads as TGTGCCAGTAACGGCGGGAGGGCCAGTGGTGAGCAGTTCTTC. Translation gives CASNGGRASGEQFF.

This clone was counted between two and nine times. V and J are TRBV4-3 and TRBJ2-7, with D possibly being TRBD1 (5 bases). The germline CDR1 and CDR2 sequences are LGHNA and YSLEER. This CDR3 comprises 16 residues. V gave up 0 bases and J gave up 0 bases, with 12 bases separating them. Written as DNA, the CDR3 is TGCGCCAGCAGCCAAGATCGGTCAGGGATCTCCTACGAGCAGTACTTC. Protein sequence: CASSQDRSGISYEQYF.

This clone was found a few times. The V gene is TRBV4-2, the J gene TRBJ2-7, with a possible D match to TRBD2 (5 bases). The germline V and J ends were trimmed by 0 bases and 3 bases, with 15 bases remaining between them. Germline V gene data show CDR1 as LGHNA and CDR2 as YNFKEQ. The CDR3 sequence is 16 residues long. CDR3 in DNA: TGTGCCAGCAGCCAAGATAGGAGAGGGTTAGGCTACGAGCAGTACTTC. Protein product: CASSQDRRGLGYEQYF.

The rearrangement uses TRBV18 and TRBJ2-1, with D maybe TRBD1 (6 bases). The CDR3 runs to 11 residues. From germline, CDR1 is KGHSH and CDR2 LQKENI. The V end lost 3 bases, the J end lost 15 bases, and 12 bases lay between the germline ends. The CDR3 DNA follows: TGTGCCAGCTCACCCCAGGGGTTAGGGTTCTTC. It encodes CASSPQGLGFF.

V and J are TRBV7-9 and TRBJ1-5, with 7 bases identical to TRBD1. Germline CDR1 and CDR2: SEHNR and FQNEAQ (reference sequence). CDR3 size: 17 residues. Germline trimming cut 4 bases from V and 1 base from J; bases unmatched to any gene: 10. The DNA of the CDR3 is TGTGCCAGCAGCTCCGCGACAGGGCTTGGAAGCAATCAGCCCCAGCATTTT. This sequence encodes CASSSATGLGSNQPQHF.

The CDR3 coding sequence is TGTGCCAGCAGCTTCCAGGTGGCAGGGTATAGCAATCAGCCCCAGCATTTT. This codes for CASSFQVAGYSNQPQHF. The genes are TRBV7-9 and TRBJ1-5; possible D gene TRBD1, 5 bases. The CDR3 extends over 17 amino acids. Germline CDR1 reads SEHNR; CDR2 reads FQNEAQ (reference sequence). Trimming removed 3 bases from V and 0 bases from J, with 15 bases in between. Looking up the rest from reference TRBV7-9 and TRBJ1-5 gives the full variable domain: DTGVSQNPRHKITKRGQNVTFRCDPISEHNRLYWYRQTLGQGPEFLTYFQNEAQLEKSRLLSDRFSAERPKGSFSTLEIQRTEQGDSAMYLCASSFQVAGYSNQPQHFGDGTRLSIL.

CDR3 sequence (DNA): TGTGCCAGCAGCTTTAGAGATTTCAATGAGCAGTTCTTC. This gives the protein CASSFRDFNEQFF. The chain links TRBV5-4 to TRBJ2-1; D uncertain. CDR3 length: 13 amino acids. Germline CDR1 SGHNT, CDR2 YYREEE (reference sequence). V lost 2 bases to trimming and J lost 6 bases, with 9 bases between them.

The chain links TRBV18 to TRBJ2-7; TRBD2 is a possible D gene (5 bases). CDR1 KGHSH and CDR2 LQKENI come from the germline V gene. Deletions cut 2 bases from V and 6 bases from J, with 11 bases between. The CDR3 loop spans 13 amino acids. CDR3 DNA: TGTGCCAGCTCACCAAGGGAAGGGAGCGAGCAGTACTTC. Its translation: CASSPREGSEQYF.

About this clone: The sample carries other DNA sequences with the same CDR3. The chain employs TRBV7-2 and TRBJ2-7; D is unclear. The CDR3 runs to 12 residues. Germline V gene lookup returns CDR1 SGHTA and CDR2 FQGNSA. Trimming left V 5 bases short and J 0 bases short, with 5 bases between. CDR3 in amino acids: CASSPSSYEQYF. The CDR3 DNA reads TGTGCCAGCAGCCCCAGCTCCTACGAGCAGTACTTC.

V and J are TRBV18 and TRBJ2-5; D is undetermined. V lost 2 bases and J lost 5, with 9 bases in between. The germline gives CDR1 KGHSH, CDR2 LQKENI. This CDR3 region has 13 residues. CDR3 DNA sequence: TGTGCCAGCTCACCAGGTGGCTCCGAGACCCAGTACTTC. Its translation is CASSPGGSETQYF.

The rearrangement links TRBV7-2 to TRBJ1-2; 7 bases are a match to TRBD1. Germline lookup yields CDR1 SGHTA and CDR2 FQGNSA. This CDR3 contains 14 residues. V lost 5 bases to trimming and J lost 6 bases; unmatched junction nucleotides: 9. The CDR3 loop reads CASSHPGQDHGYTF. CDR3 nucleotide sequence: TGTGCCAGCAGCCACCCAGGACAGGACCATGGCTACACCTTC.

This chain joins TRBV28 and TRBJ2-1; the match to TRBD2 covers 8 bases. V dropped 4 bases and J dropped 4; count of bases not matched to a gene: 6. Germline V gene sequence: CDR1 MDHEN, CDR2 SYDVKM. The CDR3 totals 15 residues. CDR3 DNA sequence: TGTGCCAGCAGTTCGGGGGGGCTGGAATACAATGAGCAGTTCTTC. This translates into CASSSGGLEYNEQFF.

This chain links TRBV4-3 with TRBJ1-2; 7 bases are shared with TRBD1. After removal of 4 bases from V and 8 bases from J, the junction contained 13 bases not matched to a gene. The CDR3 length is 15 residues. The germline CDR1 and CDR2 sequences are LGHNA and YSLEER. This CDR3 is CASSPAGQAPGGYTF. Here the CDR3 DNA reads TGCGCCAGCAGCCCAGCCGGACAGGCTCCAGGGGGCTACACCTTC.

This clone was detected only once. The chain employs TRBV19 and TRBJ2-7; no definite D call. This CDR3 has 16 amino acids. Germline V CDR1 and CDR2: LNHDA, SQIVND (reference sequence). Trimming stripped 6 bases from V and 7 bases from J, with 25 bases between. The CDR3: CASSLYLVGPPTEQYF. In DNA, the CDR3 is TGTGCCAGTAGCCTTTATTTGGTGGGCCCACCTACGGAGCAGTACTTC.

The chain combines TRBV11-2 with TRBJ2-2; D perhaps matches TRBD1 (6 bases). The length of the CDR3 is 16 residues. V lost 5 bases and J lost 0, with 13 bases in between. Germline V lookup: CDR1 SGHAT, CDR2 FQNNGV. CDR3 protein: CASSRQVPANTGELFF. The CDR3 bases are TGTGCCAGCAGCCGACAGGTCCCCGCGAACACCGGGGAGCTGTTTTTT.

The CDR3 nucleotides read TGTGCCAGCAGCTTAGAGCAGTGGAGCAACCAGCAGTTCTTC. Translating it yields CASSLEQWSNQQFF. The chain uses TRBV11-2 and TRBJ2-1; D not certain. The V and J ends lost 0 bases and 11 bases respectively, with 14 bases between them. Germline values: CDR1 SGHAT, CDR2 FQNNGV. The CDR3 sequence is 14 residues long. Looking up the rest from reference TRBV11-2 and TRBJ2-1 gives the full variable domain: EAGVAQSPRYKIIEKRQSVAFWCNPISGHATLYWYQQILGQGPKLLIQFQNNGVVDDSQLPKDRFSAERLKGVDSTLKIQPAKLEDSAVYLCASSLEQWSNQQFFGPGTRLTVL.

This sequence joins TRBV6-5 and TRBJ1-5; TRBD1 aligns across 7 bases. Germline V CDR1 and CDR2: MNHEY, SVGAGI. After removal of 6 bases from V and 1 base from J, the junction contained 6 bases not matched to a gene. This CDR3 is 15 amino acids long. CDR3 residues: CASRETGTSNQPQHF. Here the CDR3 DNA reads TGTGCCAGCAGAGAGACAGGGACCAGCAATCAGCCCCAGCATTTT.

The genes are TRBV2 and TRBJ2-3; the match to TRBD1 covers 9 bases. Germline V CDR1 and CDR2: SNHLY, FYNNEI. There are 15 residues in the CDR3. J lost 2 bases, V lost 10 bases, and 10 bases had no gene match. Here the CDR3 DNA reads TGTGCCACGATTGGACAGGGGTCTTTCACAGATACGCAGTATTTT. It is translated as CATIGQGSFTDTQYF. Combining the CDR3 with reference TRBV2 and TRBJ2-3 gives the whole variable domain EPEVTQTPSHQVTQMGQEVILRCVPISNHLYFYWYRQILGQKVEFLVSFYNNEISEKSEIFDDQFSVERPDGSNFTLKIRSTKLEDSAMYFCATIGQGSFTDTQYFGPGTRLTVL.

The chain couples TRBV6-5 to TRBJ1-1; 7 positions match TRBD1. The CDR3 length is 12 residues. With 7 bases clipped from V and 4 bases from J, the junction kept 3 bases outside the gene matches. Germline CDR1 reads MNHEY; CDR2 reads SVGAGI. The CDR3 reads CASTRQGTEAFF. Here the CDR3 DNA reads TGTGCCAGCACCCGACAGGGCACTGAAGCTTTCTTT.

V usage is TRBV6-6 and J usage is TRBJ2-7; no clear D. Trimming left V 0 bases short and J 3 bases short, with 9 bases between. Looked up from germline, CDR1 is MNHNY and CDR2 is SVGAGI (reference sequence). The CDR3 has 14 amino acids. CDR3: CASSYSLSLYEQYF. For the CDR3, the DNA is TGTGCCAGCAGTTACTCCCTCTCTCTCTACGAGCAGTACTTC.

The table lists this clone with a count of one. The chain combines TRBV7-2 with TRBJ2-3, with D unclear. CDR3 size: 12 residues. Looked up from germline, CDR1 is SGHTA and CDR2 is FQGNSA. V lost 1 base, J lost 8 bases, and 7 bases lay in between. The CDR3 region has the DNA TGTGCCAGCAGCTTAGAGCTGGTTACGCAGTATTTT. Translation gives CASSLELVTQYF.

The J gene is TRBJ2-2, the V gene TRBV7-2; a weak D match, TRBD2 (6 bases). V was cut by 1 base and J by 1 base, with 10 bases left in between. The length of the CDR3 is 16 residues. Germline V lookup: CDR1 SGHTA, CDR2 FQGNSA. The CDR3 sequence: CASSLVASVNTGELFF. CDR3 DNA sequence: TGTGCCAGCAGCTTAGTGGCTAGCGTGAACACCGGGGAGCTGTTTTTT.

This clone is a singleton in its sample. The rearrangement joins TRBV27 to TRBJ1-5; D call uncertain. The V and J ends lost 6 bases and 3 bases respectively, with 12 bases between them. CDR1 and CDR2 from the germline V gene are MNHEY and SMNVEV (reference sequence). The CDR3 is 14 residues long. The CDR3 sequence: CASRTDFNNQPQHF. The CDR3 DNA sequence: TGTGCCAGCAGAACGGACTTTAACAATCAGCCCCAGCATTTT.

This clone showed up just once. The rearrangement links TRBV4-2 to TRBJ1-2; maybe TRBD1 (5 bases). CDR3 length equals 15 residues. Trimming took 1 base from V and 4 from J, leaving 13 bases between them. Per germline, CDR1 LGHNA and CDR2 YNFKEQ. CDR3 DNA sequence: TGTGCCAGCAGCCAAGTGGGGCAGGACCCCTATGGCTACACCTTC. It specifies CASSQVGQDPYGYTF.

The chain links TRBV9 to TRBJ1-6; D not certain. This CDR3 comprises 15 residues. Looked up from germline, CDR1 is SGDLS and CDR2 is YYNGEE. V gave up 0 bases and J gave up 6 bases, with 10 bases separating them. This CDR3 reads CASSVADYTNSPLHF. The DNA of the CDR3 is TGTGCCAGCAGCGTAGCCGACTACACTAATTCACCCCTCCACTTT.